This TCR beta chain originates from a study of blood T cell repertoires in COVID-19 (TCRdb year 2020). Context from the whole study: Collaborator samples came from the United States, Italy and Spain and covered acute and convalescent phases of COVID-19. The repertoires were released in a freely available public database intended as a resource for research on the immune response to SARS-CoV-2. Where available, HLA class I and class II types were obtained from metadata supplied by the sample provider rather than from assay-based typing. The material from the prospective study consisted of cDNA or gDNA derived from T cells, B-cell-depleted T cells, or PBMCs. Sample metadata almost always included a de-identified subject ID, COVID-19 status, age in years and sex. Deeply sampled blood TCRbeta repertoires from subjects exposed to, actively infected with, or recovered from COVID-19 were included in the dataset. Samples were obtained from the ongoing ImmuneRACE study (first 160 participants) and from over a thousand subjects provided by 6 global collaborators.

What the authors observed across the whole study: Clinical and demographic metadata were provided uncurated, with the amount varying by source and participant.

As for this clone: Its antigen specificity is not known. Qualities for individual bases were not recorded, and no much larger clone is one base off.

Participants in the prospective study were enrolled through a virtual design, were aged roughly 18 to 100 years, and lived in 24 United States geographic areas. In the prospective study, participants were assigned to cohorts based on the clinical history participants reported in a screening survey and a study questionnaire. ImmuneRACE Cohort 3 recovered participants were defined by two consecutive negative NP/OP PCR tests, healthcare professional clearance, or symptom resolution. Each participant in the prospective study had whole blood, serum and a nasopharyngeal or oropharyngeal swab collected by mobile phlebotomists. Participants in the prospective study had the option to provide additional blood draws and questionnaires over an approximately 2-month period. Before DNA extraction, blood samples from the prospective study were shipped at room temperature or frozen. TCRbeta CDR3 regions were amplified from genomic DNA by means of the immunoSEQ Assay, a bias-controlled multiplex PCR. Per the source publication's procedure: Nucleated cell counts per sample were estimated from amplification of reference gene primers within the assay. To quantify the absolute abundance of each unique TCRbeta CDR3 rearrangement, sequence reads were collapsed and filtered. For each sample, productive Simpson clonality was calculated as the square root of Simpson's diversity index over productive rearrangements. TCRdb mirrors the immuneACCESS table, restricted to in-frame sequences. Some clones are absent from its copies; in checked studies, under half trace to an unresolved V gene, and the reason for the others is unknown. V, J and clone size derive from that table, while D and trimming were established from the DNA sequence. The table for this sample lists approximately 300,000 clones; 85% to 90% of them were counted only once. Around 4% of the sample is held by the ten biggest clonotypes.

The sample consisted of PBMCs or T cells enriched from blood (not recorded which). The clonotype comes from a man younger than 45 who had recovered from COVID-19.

In nucleotides, the sequence is TGCGCCAGCAGCTGGACAGGGGGTTTCAATCAGCCCCAGCATTTT. Its coded protein is CASSWTGGFNQPQHF. Rearrangement joined TRBV5-1 to TRBJ1-5, with 10 junctional bases fitting TRBD1. For this chain, trimming is 3 bases at the V end and 3 bases at the J end, and the number of junction bases without a gene match is 3. The germline V gene provides CDR1 SGHRS and CDR2 YFSETQ. Reading from cysteine to phenylalanine, the CDR3 counts 15 amino acids. Only CDR3 DNA is held: 45 bases, read in frame from base 1.